This T cell receptor (beta chain) appears in the sequencing data of a study of blood T cell repertoires in COVID-19. Study context: Samples representing acute and convalescent COVID-19 were sourced from the United States, Italy and Spain.

Method: immunoSEQ multiplex PCR; TCRdb's copy keeps in-frame clones and lacks some. The sample lists approximately 97,000 clones, around 90% occurring once. Germline V gives CDR1 SGDLS, CDR2 YYNGEE. Trimming stripped 1 base from V and 4 bases from J, with 14 bases between. This CDR3 contains 15 residues. The gene calls are TRBV9 and TRBJ1-2, with a tentative D call TRBD1 (6 bases). Material: peripheral blood. The sequence came from a woman aged 45-65 years with COVID-19, enrolled during active disease. For the CDR3, the DNA is TGTGCCAGCAGCGTAAACAGGGACCCAAGCTATGGCTACACCTTC. It translates to CASSVNRDPSYGYTF. Variable domain in full (rest from reference TRBV9 and TRBJ1-2): DSGVTQTPKHLITATGQRVTLRCSPRSGDLSVYWYQQSLDQGLQFLIQYYNGEERAKGNILERFSAQQFPDLHSELNLSSLELGDSALYFCASSVNRDPSYGYTFGSGTRLTVV.